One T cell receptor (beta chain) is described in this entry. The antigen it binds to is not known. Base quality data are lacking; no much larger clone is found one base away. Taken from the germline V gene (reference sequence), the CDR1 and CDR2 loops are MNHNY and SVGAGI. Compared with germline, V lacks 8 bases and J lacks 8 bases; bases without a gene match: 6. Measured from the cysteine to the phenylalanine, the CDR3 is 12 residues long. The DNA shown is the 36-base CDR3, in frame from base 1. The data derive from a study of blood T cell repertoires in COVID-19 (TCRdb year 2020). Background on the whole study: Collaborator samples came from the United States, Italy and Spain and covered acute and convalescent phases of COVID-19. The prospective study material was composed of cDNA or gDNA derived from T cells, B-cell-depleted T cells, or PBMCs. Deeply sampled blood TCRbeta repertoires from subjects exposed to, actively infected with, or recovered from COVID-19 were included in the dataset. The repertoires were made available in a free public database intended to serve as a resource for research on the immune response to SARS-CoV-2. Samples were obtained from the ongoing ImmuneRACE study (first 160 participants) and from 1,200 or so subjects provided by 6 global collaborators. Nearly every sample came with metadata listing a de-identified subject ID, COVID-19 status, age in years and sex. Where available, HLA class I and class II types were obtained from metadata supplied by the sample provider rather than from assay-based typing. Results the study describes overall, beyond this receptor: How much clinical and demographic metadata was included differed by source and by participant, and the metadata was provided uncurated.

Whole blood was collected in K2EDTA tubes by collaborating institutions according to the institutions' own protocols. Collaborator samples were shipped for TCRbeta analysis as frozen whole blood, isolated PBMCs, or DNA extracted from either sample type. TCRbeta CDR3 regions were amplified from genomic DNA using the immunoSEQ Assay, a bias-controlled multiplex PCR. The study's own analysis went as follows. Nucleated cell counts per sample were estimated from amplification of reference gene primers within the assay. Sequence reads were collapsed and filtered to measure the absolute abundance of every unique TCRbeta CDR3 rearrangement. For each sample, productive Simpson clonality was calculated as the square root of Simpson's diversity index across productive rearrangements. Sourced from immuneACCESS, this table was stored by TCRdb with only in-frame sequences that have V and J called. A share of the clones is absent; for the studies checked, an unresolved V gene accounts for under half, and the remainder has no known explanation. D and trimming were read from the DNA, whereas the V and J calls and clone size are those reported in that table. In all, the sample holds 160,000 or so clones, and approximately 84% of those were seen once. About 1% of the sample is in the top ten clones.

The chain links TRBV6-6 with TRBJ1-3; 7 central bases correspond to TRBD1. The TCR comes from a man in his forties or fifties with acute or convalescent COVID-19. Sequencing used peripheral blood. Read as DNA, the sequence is TGTGCCAGCGCGACAGGGCTAGACACCATATATTTT. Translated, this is CASATGLDTIYF.